These 2 T cell receptor beta chains share one sample of origin, sequenced in a study of cytomegalovirus exposure and HLA in healthy donors. Here immunoSEQ multiplex PCR was the method, and the copy in TCRdb shows in-frame clones only, minus some. The data show around 120,000 clones, approximately 87% seen once. The material sequenced was PBMCs. The receptor set was obtained from a woman aged 18-29 years in good health and CMV-seropositive.

The chain carries TRBV7-9 and TRBJ2-7; no definite D call. V dropped 1 base and J dropped 4 bases, with 14 bases sitting between them. The length of the CDR3 is 15 residues. Per germline, CDR1 SEHNR and CDR2 FQNEAQ (reference sequence). CDR3 protein: CASSLGHEIGYEQYF. As DNA, the CDR3 is TGTGCCAGCAGCTTAGGACACGAAATTGGGTACGAGCAGTACTTC.

The chain employs TRBV19 and TRBJ1-2; D perhaps matches TRBD1 (5 bases). V lost 7 bases and J lost 4, with 19 bases in between. Germline V gives CDR1 LNHDA, CDR2 SQIVND (reference sequence). The CDR3 has 15 amino acids. The CDR3 nucleotides read TGTGCCAGTACCCCGAACCACAGGTTGGGCTATGGCTACACCTTC. Protein: CASTPNHRLGYGYTF.